The 21 T cell receptor beta chains below were found in one sample sequenced in a study of cytomegalovirus exposure and HLA in healthy donors (dated by TCRdb to about 2017). The library relied on the immunoSEQ multiplex PCR assay. For the multiplex PCR, a mixture combining 60 forward primers for TCR Vbeta segments and 13 reverse primers for TCR Jbeta segments was used. The source is immuneACCESS, and TCRdb retained only in-frame sequences with V and J called. Part of the clones is not carried over; for the studies checked, unresolved V genes explain less than half of this, and the remainder is unexplained. The sample has about 210,000 clones on record, 75% to 90% of them singletons. Approximately 1.1% of the sample lies in the top ten. Sequencing was carried out using PBMCs. The receptor set was obtained from a boy aged 2 to 9 in good health and CMV-seronegative.

The V gene is TRBV27, the J gene TRBJ2-1; TRBD2 is a possible D gene (5 bases). The V end lost 6 bases, the J end lost 7 bases, and 10 bases lay between the germline ends. The CDR3 runs to 12 residues. Germline V gene sequence: CDR1 MNHEY, CDR2 SMNVEV (reference sequence). The chain's CDR3 is CASSPTGNEQFF. DNA of the CDR3: TGTGCCAGCAGCCCCACGGGGAATGAGCAGTTCTTC.

The chain is built from TRBV27 and TRBJ2-7, with a possible D match to TRBD1 (7 bases). This CDR3 has 15 residues. Germline CDR1 reads MNHEY; CDR2 reads SMNVEV (reference sequence). V dropped 5 bases and J dropped 5 bases, with 19 bases sitting between them. CDR3 sequence: CASSHGGQLRDEQYF. The CDR3 DNA reads TGTGCCAGCAGTCACGGGGGACAGCTTCGGGACGAGCAGTACTTC.

The chain uses TRBV2 and TRBJ2-7; a possible D gene is TRBD2 (6 bases). Germline V lookup: CDR1 SNHLY, CDR2 FYNNEI. The CDR3 extends over 14 amino acids. Trimming took off 6 bases at V and 0 bases at J, with 12 bases between the two ends. The CDR3 DNA reads as TGTGCCAGCAGAGGGAGGACCGACTCCTACGAGCAGTACTTC. Encoded protein: CASRGRTDSYEQYF.

This chain joins TRBV2 and TRBJ2-1; 9 bases align to TRBD2. The V gene end was trimmed by 4 bases and the J gene end by 8 bases; junction bases not matched to a gene: 15. The germline V gene has CDR1 SNHLY and CDR2 FYNNEI. The CDR3 is made up of 17 amino acids. As DNA, the CDR3 is TGTGCCAGCAGTGGATTCTTACCGGGACTAGCACGAGATGAGCAGTTCTTC. Its protein product is CASSGFLPGLARDEQFF.

This clone showed up just a few times. For the CDR3, the DNA is TGCGCCAGCAGCCATCCCGGGGGGATGACCTACGAGCAGTACTTC. Encoded protein: CASSHPGGMTYEQYF. V is TRBV4-1 and J is TRBJ2-7, with 7 bases that match TRBD2. Unmatched junction bases numbered 7, after V lost 3 bases and J lost 2 bases. This CDR3 spans 15 amino acids. Per the germline V gene, CDR1 is MGHRA and CDR2 is YSYEKL.

The rearrangement joins TRBV6-1 to TRBJ2-5; D may be TRBD1 (6 bases). Germline CDR1 is MNHNS and CDR2 is SASEGT. CDR3 length: 14 residues. The V gene lost 5 bases and the J gene lost 2 bases, with 12 bases spanning the gap. CDR3 in DNA: TGTGCCAGCAGTCAATTACAGGGACAAGAGACCCAGTACTTC. This translates into CASSQLQGQETQYF.

This clone appeared once. The V call is TRBV28, the J call TRBJ2-7; weak D call: TRBD2 (5 bases). Between the trimmed V and J ends, which lost 6 bases and 5 bases, there was a span of 20 bases. Germline loops: CDR1 MDHEN, CDR2 SYDVKM. The CDR3 runs 15 residues. CDR3 nucleotides: TGTGCCAGCAGCCTGGGCGGTGGCGGGCCCCACGAGCAGTACTTC. The encoded protein is CASSLGGGGPHEQYF. The whole variable domain, filled in from reference TRBV28 and TRBJ2-7, reads DVKVTQSSRYLVKRTGEKVFLECVQDMDHENMFWYRQDPGLGLRLIYFSYDVKMKEKGDIPEGYSVSREKKERFSLILESASTNQTSMYLCASSLGGGGPHEQYFGPGTRLTVT.

This clone showed up just a few times. The J gene is TRBJ2-2, the V gene TRBV6-5, with a weak D call TRBD2 (5 bases). With 6 bases removed from V and 5 bases from J, the gap between germline ends came to 10 bases. The CDR3 is 13 amino acids. CDR1 is MNHEY, CDR2 SVGAGI, per germline. DNA of the CDR3: TGTGCCAGCAGGAGGGTCGGAACCGGGGAGCTGTTTTTT. Translation: CASRRVGTGELFF.

This rearrangement joins TRBV10-2 to TRBJ1-2; D perhaps matches TRBD1 (5 bases). Germline V gene data show CDR1 as WSHSY and CDR2 as SAAADI. There are 12 residues in the CDR3. V was trimmed by 6 bases and J by 7 bases, leaving 12 bases between them. The CDR3 DNA sequence: TGCGCCAGCAGGGGGGGGGAGGGTGGCTACACCTTC. Its translation is CASRGGEGGYTF.

This chain links TRBV6-5 with TRBJ2-7; the match to TRBD1 covers 7 bases. From germline, CDR1 is MNHEY and CDR2 SVGAGI. Losses at the gene ends were 6 bases for V and 3 bases for J; bases not matched to a gene: 8. The CDR3 consists of 14 residues. The CDR3 here is CASSPQGQDYEQYF. CDR3 nucleotides: TGTGCCAGCAGCCCCCAAGGACAGGACTACGAGCAGTACTTC.

This clone was found a few times. This sequence joins TRBV7-2 and TRBJ1-1, with 7 bases aligning to TRBD1. The CDR3 runs 16 residues. The germline gives CDR1 SGHTA, CDR2 FQGNSA. V dropped 4 bases and J dropped 1; count of bases not matched to a gene: 9. The CDR3 loop reads CASSSYAGTENTEAFF. In nucleotides, the CDR3 is TGTGCCAGCAGCTCTTATGCCGGGACAGAGAACACTGAAGCTTTCTTT.

This chain connects TRBV6-4 to TRBJ1-5, with D possibly matching TRBD1 (5 bases). The CDR3 is 15 residues long. V was pared by 6 bases and J by 1 base, with 13 bases between. CDR1 and CDR2 from the germline V gene are MRHNA and SNTAGT. As DNA, the CDR3 is TGTGCCAGCAGCCCAACAGGTGCCAGCAATCAGCCCCAGCATTTT. Its protein product is CASSPTGASNQPQHF.

The chain recombines TRBV6-1 with TRBJ1-2, with D possibly matching TRBD1 (6 bases). The CDR3 is 16 amino acids. Trimming pared 4 bases from V and 2 bases from J, leaving 17 bases between. CDR1 is MNHNS and CDR2 is SASEGT in the germline V gene. The CDR3 coding sequence is TGTGCCAGCAGTGCCCCGACAGGTTGGGACAACTATGGCTACACCTTC. It yields the protein CASSAPTGWDNYGYTF.

This clone was found once. The V call is TRBV6-5, the J call TRBJ1-1; no clear D gene. Germline V gives CDR1 MNHEY, CDR2 SVGAGI. The CDR3 is 11 residues long. Trimming removed 10 bases from V and 5 bases from J, with 11 bases in between. CDR3 DNA sequence: TGTGCCACCAGCGGGAGGACTGAAGCTTTCTTT. Protein: CATSGRTEAFF.

The rearrangement uses TRBV5-6 and TRBJ2-1, with a tentative D call TRBD2 (6 bases). V was clipped by 4 bases and J by 7 bases, with 21 bases between them. This CDR3 contains 16 residues. Germline CDR1 reads SGHDT; CDR2 reads YYEEEE. The CDR3, as DNA: TGTGCCAGCAGCCACGGTCGGGGGATGAGCCTGAATGAGCAGTTCTTC. It encodes CASSHGRGMSLNEQFF.

As for this clone: In the same sample, other DNA sequences code for this CDR3. CDR3 loop: CASSLDGNYGYTF. In DNA, the CDR3 is TGTGCCAGCAGTTTAGACGGGAACTATGGCTACACCTTC. The gene calls are TRBV28 and TRBJ1-2; no reliable D call. V lost 2 bases and J 2 bases, leaving 6 bases between the germline ends. Looked up from germline, CDR1 is MDHEN and CDR2 is SYDVKM. The CDR3 extends over 13 amino acids.

The chain couples TRBV28 to TRBJ1-1; TRBD1 agrees at 7 bases. The ends lost 5 bases at V and 8 bases at J; junction bases unmatched: 8. The germline gives CDR1 MDHEN, CDR2 SYDVKM. This CDR3 is 13 amino acids long. DNA of the CDR3: TGTGCCAGCAGTCAGACAGGGCTCGGGGAAGCTTTCTTT. It specifies CASSQTGLGEAFF.

The J gene is TRBJ2-7, the V gene TRBV4-2; the D is unclear. The CDR3 has 13 amino acids. Germline values: CDR1 LGHNA, CDR2 YNFKEQ. Trimming left V 4 bases short and J 6 bases short, with 13 bases between. The CDR3 bases are TGTGCCAGCAGCCCCCGGCCTAGGCTCGAGCAGTACTTC. It encodes CASSPRPRLEQYF.

This CDR3 is CASSSGLAGFSEQYF. Here the CDR3 DNA reads TGTGCCAGCAGCTCCGGACTAGCGGGATTCAGCGAGCAGTACTTC. J is TRBJ2-7 and V is TRBV7-2; the match to TRBD2 covers 12 bases. Germline V gene data show CDR1 as SGHTA and CDR2 as FQGNSA. The CDR3 consists of 15 residues. J gave up 6 bases and V 4 bases, and 7 bases lay outside the gene matches.

CDR3 in amino acids: CASSVGVGGNEKLFF. The DNA of the CDR3 is TGTGCCAGCAGCGTAGGTGTGGGGGGTAATGAAAAACTGTTTTTT. The gene calls are TRBV9 and TRBJ1-4; possible D gene TRBD1, 5 bases. This CDR3 contains 15 residues. Germline-derived CDR1 and CDR2 are SGDLS and YYNGEE. V lost 0 bases, J lost 4 bases, and 10 bases lay in between.

The rearrangement joins TRBV27 to TRBJ2-3, with D perhaps TRBD1 (6 bases). The CDR3 is 16 residues long. Trimming stripped 2 bases from V and 5 bases from J, with 17 bases between. Germline V CDR1 and CDR2: MNHEY, SMNVEV (reference sequence). In DNA form, the CDR3 reads TGTGCCAGCAGTTTAGTCAGGGCCAGGGGAATAGATACGCAGTATTTT. It translates to CASSLVRARGIDTQYF.